This T cell receptor (beta chain) is drawn from a study of blood T cell repertoires in COVID-19 (dated by TCRdb to about 2020). About the full investigation: Samples from collaborators originated in the United States, Italy and Spain and spanned both the acute and convalescent phases of COVID-19. The prospective study material was composed of cDNA or gDNA derived from T cells, B-cell-depleted T cells, or PBMCs. Subjects who had been exposed to COVID-19, were actively infected with it, or had recovered from it provided the deeply sampled blood TCRbeta repertoires that made up the dataset. The repertoires were released in a freely available public database intended as a resource for research on the immune response to SARS-CoV-2. The samples were drawn from the first 160 participants of the ongoing ImmuneRACE study and from 1,254 subjects provided by 6 global collaborators. Nearly every sample came with metadata listing a de-identified subject ID, COVID-19 status, age in years and sex. HLA class I and class II types, where available, came from metadata supplied by the sample provider rather than from assay-based typing. Broad study findings and their caveats: The quantity of clinical and demographic metadata differed by source and by participant and was supplied without curation.

As for this clone: Its cognate antigen has yet to be identified. It has no much larger one-base neighbor in the sample; base qualities were not kept.

TCRbeta CDR3 regions were amplified from genomic DNA using the immunoSEQ Assay, a bias-controlled multiplex PCR. Per the original workflow: Within the assay, amplification of reference gene primers was used to estimate how many nucleated cells each sample contained. To quantify the absolute abundance of each unique TCRbeta CDR3 rearrangement, sequence reads were collapsed and filtered. For each sample, productive Simpson clonality was calculated by taking the square root of Simpson's diversity index across productive rearrangements. In TCRdb, the immuneACCESS table is reduced to in-frame sequences with V and J assigned. These tables do not hold every clone; where another copy was compared, an unresolved V gene accounts for under half, and the others remain unexplained. For V, J and clone size, that table is used; D and trimming come from the DNA. The sample data list around 220,000 clones, and 87% of these were observed just once. About 6% of the sample is in the top ten clones.

The CDR3 measures 14 amino acids from cysteine to phenylalanine. The kept DNA is CDR3 alone, 42 bases in frame from the first base. The junction carries 7 bases between V and J, which are trimmed by 4 bases and 2 bases respectively. CDR1 and CDR2 are drawn from the germline V gene: SGHRS, YFSETQ. Participants in the prospective study were aged roughly 18 to 95 years, lived in under 30 United States geographic areas, and enrolled through a virtual design. In the prospective study, participants were assigned to cohorts based on the clinical history participants reported in a screening survey and a study questionnaire. In the prospective study, mobile phlebotomists collected whole blood, serum and a nasopharyngeal or oropharyngeal swab from each participant. Over a 2-month period, participants in the prospective study had the option of providing additional blood draws and questionnaires. Before DNA extraction, blood samples from the prospective study were shipped at room temperature or frozen.

The specimen was PBMCs or T cells enriched from blood (not recorded which). The V and J segments used are TRBV5-1 and TRBJ1-6; the D gene is perhaps TRBD1, from 5 matching bases. This receptor was obtained from a woman in her twenties or thirties with acute COVID-19. The encoded CDR3 is CASSLDTYNSPLHF. The nucleotide sequence reads as follows: TGCGCCAGCAGCCTGGACACCTATAATTCACCCCTCCACTTT.